Presented here are 22 T cell receptor beta chains from one specimen sequenced in a study of CD8+ T cells in alopecia areata. Treatment denoted: oral pan-JAK inhibitor, 5-10 mg twice daily. Extraction and reverse transcription of RNA yielded cDNA as the sequencing template. Data came from immunoSEQ multiplex PCR; TCRdb stores just in-frame clones and leaves some out. This sample has some 200,000 clones; roughly 44% occur once, and the top ten carry over 2%. Here the sequenced sample was CD4+ T cells sorted from blood, taken at roughly week 36, from a patient treated with tofacitinib. The receptors originated from a human donor with alopecia areata.

This clone occurred a few times. Other DNA sequences of this sample code for an identical CDR3. CDR3 nucleotide sequence: TGCGCCAGCAGCTTGGATCGGTCGAGCTCCTACGAGCAGTACTTC. This codes for CASSLDRSSSYEQYF. The V gene is TRBV5-1, the J gene TRBJ2-7; no clear D gene. Trimming left V 0 bases short and J 0 bases short, with 10 bases between. CDR3 size: 15 residues. Germline V gene sequence: CDR1 SGHRS, CDR2 YFSETQ. The whole variable domain, remainder taken from reference TRBV5-1 and TRBJ2-7, is KAGVTQTPRYLIKTRGQQVTLSCSPISGHRSVSWYQQTPGQGLQFLFEYFSETQRNKGNFPGRFSGRQFSNSRSEMNVSTLELGDSALYLCASSLDRSSSYEQYFGPGTRLTVT.

This clone was detected only a few times. V is TRBV2 and J is TRBJ2-1, with D hard to call. Germline assignment: CDR1 SNHLY and CDR2 FYNNEI. Trimming removed 6 bases at V and 5 bases at J, with 5 bases between. The CDR3 contains 11 residues. CDR3 protein: CASRLNNEQFF. The CDR3 DNA reads as TGTGCCAGCAGGCTGAACAATGAGCAGTTCTTC. Based on the CDR3 plus reference TRBV2 and TRBJ2-1, the full variable domain is EPEVTQTPSHQVTQMGQEVILRCVPISNHLYFYWYRQILGQKVEFLVSFYNNEISEKSEIFDDQFSVERPDGSNFTLKIRSTKLEDSAMYFCASRLNNEQFFGPGTRLTVL.

The V and J genes are TRBV2 and TRBJ2-5; 8 positions agree with TRBD2. This CDR3 has 14 amino acids. In germline, CDR1 is SNHLY, CDR2 FYNNEI. V trimming: 3 bases; J trimming: 4 bases; junction bases outside the gene matches: 4. CDR3 sequence reads: CASSDWLAGETQYF. The CDR3 region has the DNA TGTGCCAGCAGTGACTGGCTAGCGGGAGAGACCCAGTACTTC.

The chain combines TRBV4-3 with TRBJ2-7; D may be TRBD2 (6 bases). This CDR3 region has 13 residues. CDR1 is LGHNA, CDR2 YSLEER, per germline. V lost 3 bases, J lost 1 base, and 7 bases lay in between. The CDR3 protein is CASSHRESYEQYF. The CDR3 DNA is TGCGCCAGCAGCCACCGGGAGTCCTACGAGCAGTACTTC.

This rearrangement joins TRBV2 to TRBJ1-5; possible D gene TRBD1, 5 bases. This CDR3 region has 14 residues. In germline, CDR1 is SNHLY, CDR2 FYNNEI. V was cut by 6 bases and J by 2 bases, with 11 bases left in between. The CDR3 bases are TGTGCCAGCAGGCGGGGGGAGGGCAATCAGCCCCAGCATTTT. It codes for CASRRGEGNQPQHF.

Only a few counts were recorded for this clone. The chain combines TRBV19 with TRBJ1-1; D gene uncertain. Germline CDR1 LNHDA, CDR2 SQIVND (reference sequence). Trimming shortened V by 2 bases and J by 4 bases, and 8 bases separated the two germline ends. CDR3 length equals 13 residues. The CDR3 loop reads CASSIRPGTEAFF. CDR3 bases: TGTGCCAGTAGTATAAGGCCGGGCACTGAAGCTTTCTTT.

This chain links TRBV25-1 with TRBJ2-7; no reliable D call. CDR1 is MGHDK and CDR2 is SYGVNS in the germline V gene. The CDR3 consists of 13 residues. V lost 5 bases and J lost 4, with 12 bases in between. The CDR3 DNA is TGTGCCAGCAGTCACCCAAATGGGTACGAGCAGTACTTC. Residues: CASSHPNGYEQYF.

J is TRBJ1-2 and V is TRBV2; TRBD1 agrees at 7 bases. Germline CDR1 is SNHLY and CDR2 is FYNNEI. The CDR3 spans 13 residues. The V gene end was trimmed by 7 bases and the J gene end by 3 bases; junction bases not matched to a gene: 5. The CDR3 DNA reads TGTGCCAGCACTCAGGGGACAGACTATGGCTACACCTTC. It yields the protein CASTQGTDYGYTF. Using reference TRBV2 and TRBJ1-2 for the parts outside the CDR3, the full variable domain is EPEVTQTPSHQVTQMGQEVILRCVPISNHLYFYWYRQILGQKVEFLVSFYNNEISEKSEIFDDQFSVERPDGSNFTLKIRSTKLEDSAMYFCASTQGTDYGYTFGSGTRLTVV.

The CDR3 is CSAGDYTEAFF. CDR3 nucleotides: TGCAGTGCGGGTGACTACACTGAAGCTTTCTTT. This rearrangement joins TRBV20-1 to TRBJ1-1; D gene ambiguous. The germline CDR1 and CDR2 sequences are DFQATT and SNEGSKA (reference sequence). The CDR3 is 11 amino acids. The ends were cut back, 6 bases at V and 3 bases at J, with 8 bases in the middle.

The chain joins TRBV5-4 to TRBJ2-5; 14 nucleotides match TRBD2. V lost 1 base to trimming and J lost 6 bases; unmatched junction nucleotides: 5. This CDR3 spans 16 amino acids. Germline loops: CDR1 SGHNT, CDR2 YYREEE (reference sequence). DNA for the CDR3: TGTGCCAGCAGCTTGAGACTAGCGGGAGGGTGGAAGACCCAGTACTTC. Encoded protein: CASSLRLAGGWKTQYF.

This chain joins TRBV9 and TRBJ1-2; TRBD1 matches 12 bases. Germline V gene sequence: CDR1 SGDLS, CDR2 YYNGEE. V lost 4 bases to trimming and J lost 8 bases; unmatched junction nucleotides: 3. The CDR3 covers 13 residues. CDR3 bases: TGTGCCAGCAGCCGGGACAGGGGGCACGGCTACACCTTC. Translation gives CASSRDRGHGYTF.

The V call is TRBV15, the J call TRBJ2-2, with TRBD2 identical over 11 bases. Trimming cost V 3 bases and J 0 bases; bases outside gene matches: 3. Germline V gives CDR1 LNHNV, CDR2 YYDKDF (reference sequence). The length of the CDR3 is 17 residues. CDR3 protein: CATSRPGLAANTGELFF. The CDR3 DNA is TGTGCCACCAGCAGGCCGGGACTAGCGGCGAACACCGGGGAGCTGTTTTTT.

V is TRBV5-1 and J is TRBJ2-3; the match to TRBD2 covers 10 bases. There are 15 residues in the CDR3. Germline V gene lookup returns CDR1 SGHRS and CDR2 YFSETQ. Trimming took 0 bases from V and 5 from J; bases not matched to a gene: 3. The CDR3 reads CASSLARLAGDTQYF. The CDR3 DNA reads as TGCGCCAGCAGCTTGGCTAGACTAGCGGGAGATACGCAGTATTTT.

The rearrangement links TRBV11-2 to TRBJ1-2; tentatively, D is TRBD1 (6 bases). Trimming took off 4 bases at V and 8 bases at J, with 23 bases between the two ends. CDR3 length equals 16 residues. Germline assignment: CDR1 SGHAT and CDR2 FQNNGV. This CDR3 is CASSSARRQPQGGYTF. The CDR3 DNA sequence: TGTGCCAGCAGCTCCGCCCGTAGACAGCCTCAGGGGGGCTACACCTTC.

The gene calls are TRBV27 and TRBJ2-6; D not certain. V was clipped by 1 base and J by 2 bases, with 3 bases between them. Looked up from germline, CDR1 is MNHEY and CDR2 is SMNVEV (reference sequence). This CDR3 spans 14 amino acids. This CDR3 reads CASSLWTGANVLTF. The CDR3 coding sequence is TGTGCCAGCAGTTTATGGACTGGGGCCAACGTCCTGACTTTC.

This rearrangement joins TRBV6-5 to TRBJ2-7; 8 nucleotides agree with TRBD1. CDR3 length equals 15 residues. Germline loops: CDR1 MNHEY, CDR2 SVGAGI. The J segment lost 6 bases and the V segment lost 5 bases, leaving 12 bases of the junction unmatched. CDR3: CASSPRRGRWGEQYF. DNA of the CDR3: TGTGCCAGCAGTCCCCGCAGGGGGCGGTGGGGCGAGCAGTACTTC.

To note about this clone: The same CDR3 arises from other DNA sequences in this sample as well. The chain joins TRBV11-2 to TRBJ2-3, with D unresolved. The CDR3 is 12 residues long. The V gene's germline CDR1 is SGHAT and CDR2 FQNNGV. The V and J ends lost 2 bases and 4 bases respectively, with 4 bases between them. In DNA form, the CDR3 reads TGTGCCAGCAGCTTAAACCCAGATACGCAGTATTTT. This codes for CASSLNPDTQYF.

This rearrangement joins TRBV15 to TRBJ2-5; maybe TRBD2 (6 bases). V lost 0 bases, J lost 4 bases, and 18 bases lay in between. The V gene's germline CDR1 is LNHNV and CDR2 YYDKDF (reference sequence). This CDR3 is built from 17 residues. The CDR3 loop reads CATSRDDTAGIGETQYF. The CDR3 nucleotides read TGTGCCACCAGCAGAGATGACACGGCGGGAATAGGAGAGACCCAGTACTTC. The variable domain in full, with the rest retrieved from reference TRBV15 and TRBJ2-5, is DAMVIQNPRYQVTQFGKPVTLSCSQTLNHNVMYWYQQKSSQAPKLLFHYYDKDFNNEADTPDNFQSRRPNTSFCFLDIRSPGLGDTAMYLCATSRDDTAGIGETQYFGPGTRLLVL.

This clone was found a few times. The rearrangement links TRBV29-1 to TRBJ2-1, with D possibly matching TRBD1 (5 bases). The CDR3 sequence is 12 residues long. V lost 4 bases and J lost 5, with 9 bases in between. CDR1 and CDR2 from the germline V gene are SQVTM and ANQGSEA. The CDR3 DNA sequence: TGCAGCGTTGTCAGGACAAACAATGAGCAGTTCTTC. Translation: CSVVRTNNEQFF.

V usage is TRBV12-2 and J usage is TRBJ2-3. TRBV12-2 is a known pseudogene. The CDR3 spans 13 residues. The CDR3 sequence: CASRLFPDATQYF. The CDR3 DNA reads TGTGCAAGTCGCTTATTCCCCGACGCTACGCAGTATTTT.

This clone was found many times. V is TRBV29-1 and J is TRBJ2-7; no clear D gene. CDR1 and CDR2 from the germline V gene are SQVTM and ANQGSEA. The CDR3 loop spans 13 amino acids. In nucleotides, the CDR3 is TGCTCAGAAACTTCGTACAGCTCCTACGAGCAGTACTTC. This encodes CSETSYSSYEQYF.

J is TRBJ2-3 and V is TRBV29-1, with 8 bases lining up with TRBD2. J lost 4 bases, V lost 6 bases, and 6 bases had no gene match. The CDR3 has 13 residues. CDR1 SQVTM and CDR2 ANQGSEA come from the germline V gene. CDR3 residues: CSVGTRFADTQYF. The DNA of the CDR3 is TGCAGCGTCGGGACTAGATTCGCAGATACGCAGTATTTT.